Below, 12 T cell receptor beta chains from the same sample are listed, as sequenced in a study of CD8+CD57+ T cells in acquired aplastic anemia. The study profiled TCR beta VDJ and CDR3 using genomic DNA as template. In TCRdb, the reads were re-called with MiXCR into one record per CDR3 protein. The table includes about 180,000 distinct CDR3 sequences, approximately 48% detected once. CD8+CD57+ cell expansion had been shown by flow cytometry in patients chosen for sequencing. The sequenced sample consisted of sorted CD4+, CD8+, or CD8+CD57+ T cells (not recorded which) from PBMCs. The receptors shown here come from a human donor with aplastic anemia.

V gene TRBV2 combines with J gene TRBJ2-2; the D is unclear. The CDR3 runs to 15 residues. Trimming left V 1 base short and J 4 bases short, with 10 bases between. Germline V gene lookup returns CDR1 SNHLY and CDR2 FYNNEI. CDR3 nucleotide sequence: TGTGCCAGCAGTGAAGTGGCAGCAGGCACCGGGGAGCTGTTTTTT. It encodes CASSEVAAGTGELFF.

The chain uses TRBV20-1 and TRBJ1-2, with 7 bases matching TRBD1. The germline CDR1 and CDR2 sequences are DFQATT and SNEGSKA (reference sequence). The CDR3 is 13 residues long. With V trimmed by 6 bases and J by 4 bases, 8 bases remained unmatched. DNA of the CDR3: TGCAGTGCGGAAGACCAGGGGGGCTATGGCTACACCTTC. Encoded protein: CSAEDQGGYGYTF.

This clonotype appeared many times. The chain combines TRBV19 with TRBJ1-4; D remains unclear. This CDR3 has 14 amino acids. V lost 1 base, J lost 3 bases, and 6 bases lay in between. CDR1 and CDR2 (germline): LNHDA, SQIVND (reference sequence). The CDR3 coding sequence is TGTGCCAGTAGTATAGTTTGGTCTAATGAAAAACTGTTTTTT. Translated: CASSIVWSNEKLFF. Variable domain in full (rest from reference TRBV19 and TRBJ1-4): DGGITQSPKYLFRKEGQNVTLSCEQNLNHDAMYWYRQDPGQGLRLIYYSQIVNDFQKGDIAEGYSVSREKKESFPLTVTSAQKNPTAFYLCASSIVWSNEKLFFGSGTQLSVL.

This clonotype was seen more than once but under ten times. The V call is TRBV29-1, the J call TRBJ2-2, with a tentative D call TRBD1 (5 bases). Trimming cost V 4 bases and J 6 bases, with 15 bases left between them. Germline V gene lookup returns CDR1 SQVTM and CDR2 ANQGSEA. The CDR3 covers 14 residues. CDR3 protein: CSVVGQGPAGELFF. CDR3 sequence (DNA): TGCAGCGTTGTGGGGCAGGGTCCCGCCGGGGAGCTGTTTTTT.

Turning to this clonotype: Since a much larger clone is just one base distant, this may be a read error. V usage is TRBV7-8 and J usage is TRBJ1-1; D remains ambiguous. The germline V gene has CDR1 SGHVS and CDR2 FQNEAQ. The CDR3 contains 13 residues. The CDR3: CASSLGERKRASF. The CDR3 DNA is TGTGCCAGCAGCTTAGGGGAGAGAAAAAGAGCTTCCTTT. Together with reference TRBV7-8 and TRBJ1-1, the CDR3 gives the full variable domain: GAGVSQSPRYKVAKRGQDVALRCDPISGHVSLFWYQQALGQGPEFLTYFQNEAQLDKSGLPSDRFFAERPEGSVSTLKIQRTQQEDSAVYLCASSLGERKRASFGQGTRLTVV.

The chain employs TRBV19 and TRBJ1-4; TRBD1 might be the D (6 bases). This CDR3 region has 15 residues. Trimming pared 4 bases from V and 4 bases from J, leaving 13 bases between. CDR1 and CDR2 from the germline V gene are LNHDA and SQIVND (reference sequence). This chain's CDR3 is CASSNRQVLNEKLFF. The CDR3, as DNA: TGTGCCAGTAGTAATCGACAGGTCCTTAATGAAAAACTGTTTTTT.

The sample holds a few counts of this clonotype. The DNA for the CDR3 is TGTGCCACCAGTGATTTTGCAGGGCCCGACGGGGAGACCCAGTACTTC. This translates into CATSDFAGPDGETQYF. The chain links TRBV24-1 to TRBJ2-5; D is perhaps TRBD1 (5 bases). V was clipped by 1 base and J by 5 bases, with 16 bases between them. This CDR3 is 16 amino acids long. Germline assignment: CDR1 KGHDR and CDR2 SFDVKD.

The rearrangement uses TRBV10-3 and TRBJ2-5; TRBD2 matches at 9 bases. The CDR3 has 15 residues. Per germline, CDR1 ENHRY and CDR2 SYGVKD. After removal of 2 bases from V and 2 bases from J, the junction contained 3 bases not matched to a gene. CDR3 amino acids: CAISEPAGGQETQYF. The CDR3 nucleotides read TGTGCCATCAGTGAGCCAGCGGGGGGACAAGAGACCCAGTACTTC.

The chain couples TRBV15 to TRBJ1-4; D remains unclear. CDR1 LNHNV and CDR2 YYDKDF come from the germline V gene (reference sequence). The CDR3 runs 13 residues. V was clipped by 5 bases and J by 0 bases, with 4 bases between them. CDR3 DNA: TGTGCCACCAGCCGGGCAACTAATGAAAAACTGTTTTTT. Protein product: CATSRATNEKLFF.

The rearrangement uses TRBV4-3 and TRBJ1-1, with D tentatively TRBD1 (5 bases). Germline values: CDR1 LGHNA, CDR2 YSLEER. The CDR3 runs to 15 residues. Trimming took 1 base from V and 3 from J, leaving 12 bases between them. CDR3 sequence reads: CASSQGRGGDTEAFF. The CDR3 DNA is TGCGCCAGCAGCCAAGGAAGGGGAGGGGACACTGAAGCTTTCTTT.

The V gene is TRBV3-1, the J gene TRBJ1-1; D is undetermined. CDR3 size: 13 residues. V was cut by 6 bases and J by 0 bases, with 8 bases left in between. The V gene's germline CDR1 is LGHDT and CDR2 YNNKEL (reference sequence). The CDR3 DNA reads TGTGCCAGCAGGGCGTCCTTGAACACTGAAGCTTTCTTT. The encoded protein is CASRASLNTEAFF.

There are a few counts of this clonotype. This chain links TRBV3-1 with TRBJ1-5; D might be TRBD1 (5 bases). The CDR3 runs 14 residues. CDR1 is LGHDT, CDR2 YNNKEL, per germline (reference sequence). V lost 1 base, J lost 5 bases, and 9 bases lay in between. CDR3 bases: TGTGCCAGCAGCCAAGTTGGCAGGGATCAGCCCCAGCATTTT. Translating gives CASSQVGRDQPQHF.